Shown below are 26 T cell receptor beta chains from a single sample sequenced in a study of T cell changes during pregnancy in multiple sclerosis. Libraries were prepared by immunoSEQ multiplex PCR; TCRdb keeps only in-frame clonotypes and omits some of them. The sample includes roughly 110,000 clones, about 90% seen only once; the top ten take roughly 1.5%. The specimen was peripheral blood, collected before pregnancy. The source of these receptors is a female donor with multiple sclerosis, enrolled in a pregnancy study.

CDR3 sequence (DNA): TGTGCCAGCAGTGAACGATATAGACAGCCTAACAATGAGCAGTTCTTC. This gives the protein CASSERYRQPNNEQFF. V gene TRBV2 combines with J gene TRBJ2-1, with TRBD1 as a possible D gene (5 bases). Germline CDR1 reads SNHLY; CDR2 reads FYNNEI. CDR3 length: 16 residues. Trimming removed 2 bases from V and 5 bases from J, with 16 bases in between.

The J gene is TRBJ2-7, the V gene TRBV6-5; no definite D call. The CDR3 is made up of 11 amino acids. V was clipped by 10 bases and J by 2 bases, with 9 bases between them. Looked up from germline, CDR1 is MNHEY and CDR2 is SVGAGI. CDR3 amino acids: CAISQTYEQYF. CDR3 nucleotides: TGTGCCATCAGCCAAACCTACGAGCAGTACTTC.

This clone was found once. V is TRBV5-1 and J is TRBJ2-1; 10 nucleotides line up with TRBD1. Germline trimming cut 4 bases from V and 8 bases from J; bases unmatched to any gene: 9. The germline gives CDR1 SGHRS, CDR2 YFSETQ. This CDR3 comprises 15 residues. Here the CDR3 DNA reads TGCGCCAGCAGCAACGGAGGGACAGGGGACCATGAGCAGTTCTTC. This codes for CASSNGGTGDHEQFF.

The sample holds a few counts of this clone. The chain carries TRBV6-4 and TRBJ2-2; TRBD2 might be the D (5 bases). This CDR3 is built from 18 residues. V was trimmed by 0 bases and J by 4 bases, leaving 18 bases between them. Germline V gene data show CDR1 as MRHNA and CDR2 as SNTAGT. The CDR3 sequence: CASSDSRSEGEVTGELFF. The CDR3 DNA is TGTGCCAGCAGTGACTCGAGGTCTGAGGGAGAGGTCACCGGGGAGCTGTTTTTT.

This chain joins TRBV29-1 and TRBJ2-3, with D possibly matching TRBD2 (5 bases). V was trimmed by 6 bases and J by 3 bases, leaving 16 bases between them. Germline V gives CDR1 SQVTM, CDR2 ANQGSEA. The CDR3 consists of 14 residues. The CDR3, as DNA: TGCAGCGTGTGGCAGAGGGCGGAGACAGATACGCAGTATTTT. Protein product: CSVWQRAETDTQYF.

The chain carries TRBV6-1 and TRBJ1-5; D might be TRBD1 (5 bases). The CDR3 has 14 amino acids. CDR1 is MNHNS, CDR2 SASEGT, per germline. V shed 5 bases and J shed 2 bases, with 10 bases lying between them. In DNA form, the CDR3 reads TGTGCCAGCAGTAGGGGTGGGGGCAATCAGCCCCAGCATTTT. The encoded protein is CASSRGGGNQPQHF.

V gene TRBV2 combines with J gene TRBJ1-1; 7 nucleotides line up with TRBD1. Germline values: CDR1 SNHLY, CDR2 FYNNEI. The V and J ends lost 2 bases and 5 bases, in that order; junction bases with no gene match: 11. CDR3 length: 16 residues. The CDR3 bases are TGTGCCAGCAGTGAATCACCGGGACAGTTTTATACTGAAGCTTTCTTT. The encoded protein is CASSESPGQFYTEAFF.

The chain uses TRBV9 and TRBJ1-2; 8 nucleotides agree with TRBD1. This CDR3 spans 14 amino acids. J was trimmed by 6 bases and V by 4 bases; bases with no gene match: 8. Germline V gene sequence: CDR1 SGDLS, CDR2 YYNGEE. CDR3 loop: CASSTPTGVDGYTF. CDR3 sequence (DNA): TGTGCCAGCAGCACACCGACAGGGGTTGATGGCTACACCTTC.

The chain is built from TRBV9 and TRBJ2-7; maybe TRBD2 (6 bases). Germline-derived CDR1 and CDR2 are SGDLS and YYNGEE. The germline V and J ends were trimmed by 0 bases and 3 bases, with 13 bases remaining between them. CDR3 length equals 15 residues. CDR3 in DNA: TGTGCCAGCAGCGTAGACCCTAGCGACCACTACGAGCAGTACTTC. Its protein product is CASSVDPSDHYEQYF.

The chain carries TRBV27 and TRBJ2-5, with no clear D. Germline V gene sequence: CDR1 MNHEY, CDR2 SMNVEV (reference sequence). The CDR3 extends over 16 amino acids. Trimming shortened V by 8 bases and J by 5 bases, and 24 bases separated the two germline ends. CDR3 protein: CASSPFRSRGAETQYF. DNA for the CDR3: TGTGCCAGCTCCCCCTTCCGGTCCCGCGGTGCGGAGACCCAGTACTTC.

The genes are TRBV5-1 and TRBJ2-2; D possibly corresponds to TRBD1 (6 bases). CDR3 length: 13 residues. The V gene's germline CDR1 is SGHRS and CDR2 YFSETQ. CDR3 amino acids: CVSQKQGTGELFF. As DNA, the CDR3 is TGCGTAAGCCAGAAACAGGGTACCGGGGAGCTGTTTTTT.

The V call is TRBV19, the J call TRBJ1-1, with D perhaps matching TRBD1 (5 bases). V was pared by 3 bases and J by 9 bases, with 17 bases between. Germline CDR1 and CDR2: LNHDA and SQIVND (reference sequence). The CDR3 is 14 amino acids. As DNA, the CDR3 is TGTGCCAGTAGTATGGGGACCCGGGGGGTGAAAGCTTTCTTT. It translates to CASSMGTRGVKAFF.

This rearrangement joins TRBV19 to TRBJ2-1; 11 positions agree with TRBD2. Germline values: CDR1 LNHDA, CDR2 SQIVND (reference sequence). The CDR3 length is 14 residues. Trimming removed 7 bases from V and 10 bases from J; junction bases left unmatched: 9. The CDR3 loop reads CASTRLAGGVEQFF. DNA of the CDR3: TGTGCCAGTACTCGGCTAGCGGGGGGTGTGGAGCAGTTCTTC. Using reference TRBV19 and TRBJ2-1 for the parts outside the CDR3, the full variable domain is DGGITQSPKYLFRKEGQNVTLSCEQNLNHDAMYWYRQDPGQGLRLIYYSQIVNDFQKGDIAEGYSVSREKKESFPLTVTSAQKNPTAFYLCASTRLAGGVEQFFGPGTRLTVL.

The chain has TRBV5-4 and TRBJ1-1; perhaps TRBD1 as D (5 bases). Germline lookup yields CDR1 SGHNT and CDR2 YYREEE (reference sequence). The CDR3 sequence is 12 residues long. With 9 bases removed from V and 3 bases from J, the gap between germline ends came to 12 bases. The CDR3, as DNA: TGTGCCAACGGACAATTGGACACTGAAGCTTTCTTT. Translation: CANGQLDTEAFF.

This clone has a single count. For the CDR3, the DNA is TGTGCCAGCAGTTACTCGGACAGCTATGGCTACACCTTC. Translation gives CASSYSDSYGYTF. This rearrangement joins TRBV6-6 to TRBJ1-2; tentatively, D is TRBD1 (6 bases). CDR1 MNHNY and CDR2 SVGAGI come from the germline V gene (reference sequence). The V and J ends lost 0 bases and 4 bases respectively, with 6 bases between them. The length of the CDR3 is 13 residues.

This chain uses TRBV6-6 with TRBJ2-3; the match to TRBD1 covers 7 bases. Germline V gene lookup returns CDR1 MNHNY and CDR2 SVGAGI (reference sequence). The ends lost 7 bases at V and 0 bases at J; junction bases unmatched: 4. The CDR3 has 14 amino acids. The chain's CDR3 is CASTGQASTDTQYF. As DNA, the CDR3 is TGTGCCAGCACCGGACAGGCGAGCACAGATACGCAGTATTTT.

V is TRBV5-4 and J is TRBJ2-1; D perhaps matches TRBD2 (6 bases). CDR1 and CDR2 from the germline V gene are SGHNT and YYREEE (reference sequence). The ends were cut back, 0 bases at V and 9 bases at J, with 13 bases in the middle. The CDR3 has 14 residues. The CDR3 bases are TGTGCCAGCAGCTTGGGACTAGTAAGGCTTGAGCAGTTCTTC. Residues: CASSLGLVRLEQFF.

The chain has TRBV7-2 and TRBJ2-5, with D tentatively TRBD1 (6 bases). The CDR3 extends over 12 amino acids. Germline loops: CDR1 SGHTA, CDR2 FQGNSA. V lost 5 bases, J lost 8 bases, and 12 bases lay in between. CDR3 sequence (DNA): TGTGCCAGCAGCGGACAGACGGAAACCCAGTACTTC. It codes for CASSGQTETQYF.

The chain combines TRBV27 with TRBJ2-7; TRBD2 matches 7 bases. Germline V CDR1 and CDR2: MNHEY, SMNVEV (reference sequence). There are 14 residues in the CDR3. The trim removed 2 bases at V and 1 base at J, leaving 2 bases unmatched. CDR3 protein: CASSLGLVSYEQYF. As DNA, the CDR3 is TGTGCCAGCAGTTTAGGACTAGTGTCCTACGAGCAGTACTTC.

The chain couples TRBV27 to TRBJ1-5; D remains unclear. The V and J ends lost 2 bases and 2 bases respectively, with 7 bases between them. The CDR3 covers 14 residues. CDR1 is MNHEY, CDR2 SMNVEV, per germline (reference sequence). CDR3 loop: CASSLAGGNQPQHF. As DNA, the CDR3 is TGTGCCAGCAGTTTAGCCGGGGGCAATCAGCCCCAGCATTTT.

The chain employs TRBV4-1 and TRBJ1-6, with D maybe TRBD1 (6 bases). The germline gives CDR1 MGHRA, CDR2 YSYEKL. The CDR3 is made up of 16 amino acids. Trimming stripped 6 bases from V and 0 bases from J, with 12 bases between. The CDR3 reads CASSTTGNSYNSPLHF. The CDR3 coding sequence is TGCGCCAGCAGTACAACAGGGAACTCCTATAATTCACCCCTCCACTTT.

This rearrangement joins TRBV5-1 to TRBJ2-5; no definite D call. V was trimmed by 0 bases and J by 4 bases, leaving 4 bases between them. The germline gives CDR1 SGHRS, CDR2 YFSETQ. The length of the CDR3 is 12 residues. The CDR3 loop reads CASSLDGETQYF. CDR3 DNA: TGCGCCAGCAGCTTGGACGGAGAGACCCAGTACTTC.

The chain employs TRBV29-1 and TRBJ2-7; TRBD1 is a possible D gene (6 bases). The germline V gene has CDR1 SQVTM and CDR2 ANQGSEA. V was clipped by 4 bases and J by 5 bases, with 15 bases between them. The CDR3 spans 13 residues. CDR3 region: CSVAGASGDEQYF. Here the CDR3 DNA reads TGCAGCGTTGCAGGGGCCTCTGGGGACGAGCAGTACTTC.

The rearrangement links TRBV28 to TRBJ2-2; 11 positions agree with TRBD2. CDR3 length equals 14 residues. Germline CDR1 is MDHEN and CDR2 is SYDVKM. V gave up 10 bases and J gave up 5 bases; unmatched junction bases: 6. CDR3 sequence: CATILAGETGELFF. CDR3 nucleotides: TGTGCCACCATACTAGCGGGAGAGACCGGGGAGCTGTTTTTT.

This clone was seen a handful of times. Other DNA sequences in this specimen translate into the identical CDR3. V is TRBV19 and J is TRBJ1-1; maybe TRBD1 (6 bases). Looked up from germline, CDR1 is LNHDA and CDR2 is SQIVND (reference sequence). The CDR3 loop spans 14 amino acids. Trimming pared 4 bases from V and 1 base from J, leaving 10 bases between. CDR3 region: CASSTWTENTEAFF. The CDR3 DNA sequence: TGTGCCAGTAGTACTTGGACAGAGAACACTGAAGCTTTCTTT. Full variable domain (missing parts from reference TRBV19 and TRBJ1-1): DGGITQSPKYLFRKEGQNVTLSCEQNLNHDAMYWYRQDPGQGLRLIYYSQIVNDFQKGDIAEGYSVSREKKESFPLTVTSAQKNPTAFYLCASSTWTENTEAFFGQGTRLTVV.

This clone was seen a single time. The chain has TRBV5-1 and TRBJ1-2; 7 nucleotides match TRBD1. The CDR3 spans 14 residues. V lost 4 bases to trimming and J lost 0 bases; unmatched junction nucleotides: 3. CDR1 and CDR2 from the germline V gene are SGHRS and YFSETQ. Here the CDR3 reads CASSPTGTNYGYTF. The CDR3 DNA is TGCGCCAGCAGCCCGACAGGGACTAACTATGGCTACACCTTC.